Each of the 21 T cell receptor beta chains below was sequenced from the same sample in a study of cytotoxic CD8 clonotypes in ibrutinib-treated CLL. Produced via immunoSEQ multiplex PCR; TCRdb's table is partial and in-frame only. Of some 92,000 clones in the sample, 77% were seen once. The sample here was PBMCs, taken after 24 months of ibrutinib treatment. These receptors were obtained from a human donor with chronic lymphocytic leukemia.

This clone was counted a single time. V and J are TRBV27 and TRBJ1-1; a possible D gene is TRBD1 (6 bases). The CDR3 is 15 residues long. The germline V gene encodes CDR1 MNHEY and CDR2 SMNVEV (reference sequence). Trimming shortened V by 5 bases and J by 5 bases, and 18 bases separated the two germline ends. This chain's CDR3 is CASSLPPGAGTEAFF. DNA of the CDR3: TGTGCCAGCAGTCTTCCGCCAGGGGCTGGGACTGAAGCTTTCTTT.

V gene TRBV5-4 combines with J gene TRBJ2-2, with 8 bases matching TRBD1. CDR3 length: 15 residues. Germline trimming cut 1 base from V and 4 bases from J; bases unmatched to any gene: 3. Germline V gene lookup returns CDR1 SGHNT and CDR2 YYREEE (reference sequence). The CDR3 sequence is CASSLRQGFTGELFF. As DNA, the CDR3 is TGTGCCAGCAGCTTGCGACAGGGGTTCACCGGGGAGCTGTTTTTT. Filled out from reference TRBV5-4 and TRBJ2-2, the complete variable domain reads ETGVTQSPTHLIKTRGQQVTLRCSSQSGHNTVSWYQQALGQGPQFIFQYYREEENGRGNFPPRFSGLQFPNYSSELNVNALELDDSALYLCASSLRQGFTGELFFGEGSRLTVL.

In DNA, the CDR3 is TGTGCCAGCAGCGGGGGCAGCGTGGGGACTAATGAAAAACTGTTTTTT. Translating gives CASSGGSVGTNEKLFF. V and J are TRBV5-4 and TRBJ1-4, with D maybe TRBD1 (6 bases). CDR3 length: 16 residues. CDR1 is SGHNT and CDR2 is YYREEE in the germline V gene (reference sequence). Trimming took off 4 bases at V and 2 bases at J, with 15 bases between the two ends.

V gene TRBV20-1 combines with J gene TRBJ2-7; D gene uncertain. This CDR3 contains 11 residues. Trimming cost V 3 bases and J 3 bases, with 6 bases left between them. Germline-derived CDR1 and CDR2 are DFQATT and SNEGSKA (reference sequence). The CDR3 sequence: CSARGNYEQYF. The CDR3 region has the DNA TGCAGTGCTAGGGGTAACTACGAGCAGTACTTC.

This clone was detected once. This sequence joins TRBV6-1 and TRBJ1-2; the D gene is possibly TRBD1 (6 bases). CDR3 length: 15 amino acids. Per germline, CDR1 MNHNS and CDR2 SASEGT. The ends were cut back, 6 bases at V and 5 bases at J, with 19 bases in the middle. The CDR3 DNA sequence: TGTGCCAGCAGAGCACAGGGATCGGGTCTTTATGGCTACACCTTC. Protein: CASRAQGSGLYGYTF.

The rearrangement links TRBV11-1 to TRBJ2-1, with TRBD2 identical over 13 bases. Germline V gene data show CDR1 as SGHAT and CDR2 as FQDESV (reference sequence). V was pared by 4 bases and J by 0 bases, with 9 bases of the junction left unmatched. This CDR3 has 19 amino acids. CDR3: CASSSRTSGSLSSYNEQFF. The CDR3 coding sequence is TGTGCCAGCAGCTCTAGGACTAGCGGGAGTCTGAGCTCCTACAATGAGCAGTTCTTC. The entire variable domain, with the rest obtained from reference TRBV11-1 and TRBJ2-1, is as follows: EAEVAQSPRYKITEKSQAVAFWCDPISGHATLYWYRQILGQGPELLVQFQDESVVDDSQLPKDRFSAERLKGVDSTLKIQPAELGDSAMYLCASSSRTSGSLSSYNEQFFGPGTRLTVL.

This clone was picked up one time. V is TRBV5-4 and J is TRBJ2-2; tentatively, D is TRBD1 (6 bases). Trimming shortened V by 4 bases and J by 6 bases, and 19 bases separated the two germline ends. Germline V gives CDR1 SGHNT, CDR2 YYREEE (reference sequence). The CDR3 length is 16 residues. The CDR3 bases are TGTGCCAGCAGCCCCCCATCGTCCAGGGGCTCCGGGGAGCTGTTTTTT. Translation gives CASSPPSSRGSGELFF.

This clone came up many times. V gene TRBV4-2 combines with J gene TRBJ2-1; D is unclear. The CDR3 totals 16 residues. V was pared by 5 bases and J by 7 bases, with 21 bases between. From germline, CDR1 is LGHNA and CDR2 YNFKEQ. Here the CDR3 reads CASSSSPFSSWNEQFF. The CDR3 region has the DNA TGTGCCAGCAGCTCGAGCCCTTTCTCCTCGTGGAATGAGCAGTTCTTC.

The table lists this clone with a few counts. This chain joins TRBV5-1 and TRBJ2-5; TRBD1 or TRBD2 may be the D gene (5 bases each). The CDR3 is made up of 16 amino acids. V was pared by 3 bases and J by 0 bases, with 15 bases between. Per the germline V gene, CDR1 is SGHRS and CDR2 is YFSETQ. The CDR3 DNA is TGCGCCAGCAGCTCCGGGGCAGGGAATTACCAAGAGACCCAGTACTTC. Translation: CASSSGAGNYQETQYF. Filled out from reference TRBV5-1 and TRBJ2-5, the complete variable domain reads KAGVTQTPRYLIKTRGQQVTLSCSPISGHRSVSWYQQTPGQGLQFLFEYFSETQRNKGNFPGRFSGRQFSNSRSEMNVSTLELGDSALYLCASSSGAGNYQETQYFGPGTRLLVL.

The chain employs TRBV20-1 and TRBJ2-7; D unresolved. Germline V gene data show CDR1 as DFQATT and CDR2 as SNEGSKA (reference sequence). The CDR3 runs to 11 residues. Trimming stripped 4 bases from V and 5 bases from J, with 9 bases between. In DNA, the CDR3 is TGCAGTGCTACACCTCTTCACGAGCAGTACTTC. Protein: CSATPLHEQYF.

This chain links TRBV30 with TRBJ1-2, with TRBD1 matching over 8 bases. CDR1 and CDR2 from the germline V gene are GTSNPN and SVGIG (reference sequence). Trimming cost V 4 bases and J 0 bases; bases outside gene matches: 4. The CDR3 length is 14 residues. In DNA form, the CDR3 reads TGTGCCTGGACGGGGGACAGGACTAACTATGGCTACACCTTC. This gives the protein CAWTGDRTNYGYTF.

This clone turned up a few times. CDR3 sequence (DNA): TGTGCCAGTAGTAGTAGGGGAACCTATAATTCACCCCTCCACTTT. Protein sequence: CASSSRGTYNSPLHF. The chain has TRBV19 and TRBJ1-6; possibly TRBD1 for D (5 bases). Germline CDR1 LNHDA, CDR2 SQIVND (reference sequence). The CDR3 contains 15 residues. V lost 4 bases to trimming and J lost 2 bases, with 9 bases between them. The complete variable domain, with remaining parts taken from reference TRBV19 and TRBJ1-6, reads DGGITQSPKYLFRKEGQNVTLSCEQNLNHDAMYWYRQDPGQGLRLIYYSQIVNDFQKGDIAEGYSVSREKKESFPLTVTSAQKNPTAFYLCASSSRGTYNSPLHFGNGTRLTVT.

This clone has just one count. The genes are TRBV5-5 and TRBJ2-3; maybe TRBD2 (6 bases). CDR3 size: 16 residues. In germline, CDR1 is SGHKS, CDR2 YYEKEE (reference sequence). V lost 3 bases to trimming and J lost 2 bases, with 16 bases between them. The CDR3 nucleotides read TGTGCCAGCAGCTGGGGGACTCTAGGGTACACAGATACGCAGTATTTT. The encoded protein is CASSWGTLGYTDTQYF. Full variable domain (rest looked up from reference TRBV5-5 and TRBJ2-3): DAGVTQSPTHLIKTRGQQVTLRCSPISGHKSVSWYQQVLGQGPQFIFQYYEKEERGRGNFPDRFSARQFPNYSSELNVNALLLGDSALYLCASSWGTLGYTDTQYFGPGTRLTVL.

This clone was observed a handful of times. This chain connects TRBV28 to TRBJ1-5; no definite D call. The CDR3 spans 12 residues. V lost 6 bases and J lost 4, with 7 bases in between. Germline loops: CDR1 MDHEN, CDR2 SYDVKM. The CDR3 spells CASRESNQPQHF. The CDR3 nucleotides read TGTGCCAGCAGGGAAAGTAATCAGCCCCAGCATTTT.

J is TRBJ2-4 and V is TRBV5-8, with D maybe TRBD1 (5 bases). This CDR3 is 14 amino acids long. Trimming pared 4 bases from V and 6 bases from J, leaving 14 bases between. Germline lookup yields CDR1 SGHTS and CDR2 YDEGEE. Here the CDR3 reads CASSLGHTRNIQYF. The CDR3 DNA sequence: TGTGCCAGCAGCCTGGGGCATACGAGAAACATTCAGTACTTC.

The chain recombines TRBV11-2 with TRBJ1-2, with a weak D call TRBD1 (5 bases). V lost 4 bases and J 0 bases, leaving 12 bases between the germline ends. The CDR3 runs to 15 residues. The germline V gene encodes CDR1 SGHAT and CDR2 FQNNGV. CDR3 amino acids: CASSSFRDANYGYTF. As DNA, the CDR3 is TGTGCCAGCAGCTCTTTCCGGGACGCTAACTATGGCTACACCTTC.

The chain's CDR3 is CASSFLAGFSTDTQYF. Here the CDR3 DNA reads TGTGCCAGCAGCTTTCTAGCGGGTTTTAGCACAGATACGCAGTATTTT. The chain carries TRBV5-6 and TRBJ2-3; 8 nucleotides align to TRBD2. CDR3 length: 16 residues. CDR1 is SGHDT, CDR2 YYEEEE, per germline. The trim removed 2 bases at V and 0 bases at J, leaving 5 bases unmatched.

J is TRBJ2-5 and V is TRBV2; TRBD1 or TRBD2 may be the D gene (7 bases each). The CDR3 contains 15 residues. V was pared by 7 bases and J by 1 base, with 16 bases between. Germline V gene sequence: CDR1 SNHLY, CDR2 FYNNEI. The CDR3 region is CASTSGGGFQETQYF. The CDR3 region has the DNA TGTGCCAGCACGTCAGGGGGGGGCTTCCAAGAGACCCAGTACTTC.

The V gene is TRBV5-6, the J gene TRBJ2-7; D is ambiguous. Germline loops: CDR1 SGHDT, CDR2 YYEEEE. This CDR3 comprises 18 residues. V lost 0 bases, J lost 4 bases, and 23 bases lay in between. The CDR3 protein is CASSLGGFPPVGQYEQYF. DNA for the CDR3: TGTGCCAGCAGCTTGGGGGGATTTCCCCCAGTCGGGCAATACGAGCAGTACTTC.

V gene TRBV28 combines with J gene TRBJ2-1; D is undetermined. V was clipped by 8 bases and J by 4 bases, with 15 bases between them. The CDR3 totals 14 residues. Germline CDR1 MDHEN, CDR2 SYDVKM. The CDR3: CASGQVRPYNEQFF. The CDR3 nucleotides are TGTGCCAGCGGGCAAGTTAGGCCATACAATGAGCAGTTCTTC.

This chain links TRBV19 with TRBJ1-5, with D possibly TRBD1 on 5 matching bases. Per the germline V gene, CDR1 is LNHDA and CDR2 is SQIVND (reference sequence). The CDR3 covers 16 residues. V was cut by 7 bases and J by 0 bases, with 16 bases left in between. The CDR3 sequence is CASTKNRGISNQPQHF. The CDR3 region has the DNA TGTGCCAGTACTAAGAACCGGGGGATTAGCAATCAGCCCCAGCATTTT.